The sequence of this T cell receptor beta chain was determined in a study of cytomegalovirus exposure and HLA in healthy donors. In regard to this clone: Here the CDR3 omits its conserved ending phenylalanine or tryptophan, so a read error is the likely source.

V was cut by 0 bases and J by 3 bases, with 11 bases left in between. Germline V CDR1 and CDR2: MGHRA, YSYEKL. The CDR3 contains 15 residues. Primers included in the PCR were 60 Vbeta and 13 Jbeta primers. TCRdb keeps only in-frame clones here, not all; method: immunoSEQ multiplex PCR. The data hold 95,000 to 130,000 clones, with around 75% observed a single time. The chain has TRBV4-1 and TRBJ1-2; TRBD1 might be the D (6 bases). This sequence originates from a woman younger than 30 in good health and CMV-seronegative. The material sequenced was PBMCs. CDR3 coding DNA: TGCGCCAGCAGCCAAGACCTACAGGGATACTATGGCTACACCGTC. Protein product: CASSQDLQGYYGYTV.